These 7 T cell receptor beta chains were sequenced from one sample in a study of blood T cell repertoires in COVID-19. Data came from immunoSEQ multiplex PCR; TCRdb stores just in-frame clones and leaves some out. The sample has 100,000 or so clones; approximately 92% are singletons. Sequenced: peripheral blood. The receptor source for this set is a woman aged 60-75 years with active COVID-19.

A single count supports this clone. The V call is TRBV10-3, the J call TRBJ1-2; no clear D gene. CDR1 and CDR2 from the germline V gene are ENHRY and SYGVKD. Trimming took off 3 bases at V and 4 bases at J, with 12 bases between the two ends. This CDR3 contains 14 residues. In DNA, the CDR3 is TGTGCCATCAGTGACGGGGTTTTCGGCTATGGCTACACCTTC. Protein product: CAISDGVFGYGYTF.

This chain joins TRBV18 and TRBJ2-2; no clear D gene. This CDR3 comprises 15 residues. The V gene's germline CDR1 is KGHSH and CDR2 LQKENI. V was clipped by 3 bases and J by 0 bases, with 8 bases between them. The CDR3 is CASSPLAANTGELFF. For the CDR3, the DNA is TGTGCCAGCTCACCTTTAGCCGCGAACACCGGGGAGCTGTTTTTT. Full variable domain (missing parts from reference TRBV18 and TRBJ2-2): NAGVMQNPRHLVRRRGQEARLRCSPMKGHSHVYWYRQLPEEGLKFMVYLQKENIIDESGMPKERFSAEFPKEGPSILRIQQVVRGDSAAYFCASSPLAANTGELFFGEGSRLTVL.

The rearrangement joins TRBV25-1 to TRBJ1-6; D ambiguous. The CDR3 has 15 residues. The V gene lost 7 bases and the J gene lost 6 bases, with 16 bases spanning the gap. Germline CDR1 is MGHDK and CDR2 is SYGVNS. CDR3 in DNA: TGTGCCAGCAACGGTGGCGGAACCCTTAATTCACCCCTCCACTTT. It encodes CASNGGGTLNSPLHF. The full variable domain, with the rest looked up from reference TRBV25-1 and TRBJ1-6, is EADIYQTPRYLVIGTGKKITLECSQTMGHDKMYWYQQDPGMELHLIHYSYGVNSTEKGDLSSESTVSRIRTEHFPLTLESARPSHTSQYLCASNGGGTLNSPLHFGNGTRLTVT.

The rearrangement uses TRBV16 and TRBJ1-6; 9 nucleotides match TRBD1. Trimming cost V 3 bases and J 7 bases; bases outside gene matches: 7. Per the germline V gene, CDR1 is KGHSY and CDR2 is FQNENV. The CDR3 sequence is 16 residues long. Written as DNA, the CDR3 is TGTGCCAGCAGCCAGTCCGGGACAGGGTTGAATTCACCCCTCCACTTT. It codes for CASSQSGTGLNSPLHF.

V and J are TRBV6-1 and TRBJ2-2; a possible D gene is TRBD1 (6 bases). The CDR3 covers 14 residues. Germline V lookup: CDR1 MNHNS, CDR2 SASEGT. V lost 3 bases to trimming and J lost 3 bases, with 8 bases between them. The CDR3 coding sequence is TGTGCCAGCAGTGAGGGGGCCCACACCGGGGAGCTGTTTTTT. Its translation: CASSEGAHTGELFF.

The chain joins TRBV3-1 (or the pseudogene TRBV3-2) to TRBJ2-7; 7 bases match TRBD2. This CDR3 has 16 residues. V lost 1 base to trimming and J lost 0 bases; unmatched junction nucleotides: 6. Germline CDR1 and CDR2: LGHDT and YNNKEL (reference sequence). This CDR3 is CASSQGLRGSSYEQYF. CDR3 DNA sequence: TGTGCCAGCAGCCAAGGGCTACGCGGGAGCTCCTACGAGCAGTACTTC.

The V call is TRBV7-2, the J call TRBJ1-5; D is unresolved. CDR1 and CDR2 from the germline V gene are SGHTA and FQGNSA. This CDR3 has 16 residues. V lost 5 bases to trimming and J lost 5 bases, with 19 bases between them. The CDR3: CASSLTQGGKYQPQHF. The CDR3 DNA is TGTGCCAGCAGCCTAACTCAAGGAGGTAAATATCAGCCCCAGCATTTT.